The 15 T cell receptor beta chains in this list originate from one sample, sequenced in a study of CD8 T cells in ankylosing spondylitis. TCRdb independently ran MiXCR on the 5' RACE reads; one entry per CDR3 protein. The repertoire has approximately 69,000 distinct CDR3 sequences, 5.3% of them found once; the top ten carry about 2.2%. The sequenced sample consisted of blood, either unsorted or a sorted T cell fraction (not recorded which). Receptors were obtained from a male donor with ankylosing spondylitis or in good health (not recorded which).

This clonotype has at least ten counts. This chain joins TRBV7-2 and TRBJ2-3; 7 bases line up with TRBD1. Germline lookup yields CDR1 SGHTA and CDR2 FQGNSA. Trimming took 5 bases from V and 0 from J; bases not matched to a gene: 8. This CDR3 is built from 16 residues. The CDR3 sequence: CASSLLTGISTDTQYF. The CDR3 DNA sequence: TGTGCCAGCAGCCTACTGACAGGGATAAGCACAGATACGCAGTATTTT.

This clonotype was observed at least ten times. The chain has TRBV30 and TRBJ2-2; D is ambiguous. Germline V gene data show CDR1 as GTSNPN and CDR2 as SVGIG (reference sequence). The V end was cut by 3 bases, the J end by 5 bases, with 19 bases between. This CDR3 has 16 residues. CDR3 nucleotides: TGTGCCTGGAGGGACCGGAGCTTATTGAGGACCGGGGAGCTGTTTTTT. Amino acids: CAWRDRSLLRTGELFF.

This clonotype showed up many times. The chain combines TRBV5-1 with TRBJ1-1; D remains unclear. The CDR3 contains 13 residues. Trimming left V 0 bases short and J 3 bases short, with 6 bases between. Germline values: CDR1 SGHRS, CDR2 YFSETQ. In DNA, the CDR3 is TGCGCCAGCAGCTTGGCCGTGGACACTGAAGCTTTCTTT. Amino acid sequence: CASSLAVDTEAFF.

This clonotype was picked up a small number of times. The chain is built from TRBV11-2 and TRBJ2-2; no clear D. Trimming took 4 bases from V and 1 from J, leaving 7 bases between them. Germline values: CDR1 SGHAT, CDR2 FQNNGV. This CDR3 is built from 14 residues. The CDR3 here is CASSSDWNTGELFF. The DNA for the CDR3 is TGTGCCAGCAGCTCGGATTGGAACACCGGGGAGCTGTTTTTT. The whole variable domain, filled in from reference TRBV11-2 and TRBJ2-2, reads EAGVAQSPRYKIIEKRQSVAFWCNPISGHATLYWYQQILGQGPKLLIQFQNNGVVDDSQLPKDRFSAERLKGVDSTLKIQPAKLEDSAVYLCASSSDWNTGELFFGEGSRLTVL.

There are many counts of this clonotype. The chain is built from TRBV2 and TRBJ2-7, with TRBD1 as a possible D gene (6 bases). Germline CDR1 is SNHLY and CDR2 is FYNNEI. This CDR3 is built from 11 residues. V was cut by 6 bases and J by 3 bases, with 6 bases left in between. CDR3 sequence (DNA): TGTGCCAGCAGGACAGGCTACGAGCAGTACTTC. Protein product: CASRTGYEQYF.

This clonotype came up many times. The chain has TRBV27 and TRBJ1-2, with D possibly matching TRBD1 (5 bases). Looked up from germline, CDR1 is MNHEY and CDR2 is SMNVEV (reference sequence). V was shortened by 8 bases and J by 4 bases, with 14 bases between the two germline ends. The CDR3 totals 13 residues. The CDR3 DNA reads as TGTGCCAGCTGGTATGGGGGGGGCTATGGCTACACCTTC. It translates to CASWYGGGYGYTF.

This clonotype appeared many times. The chain combines TRBV5-1 with TRBJ2-3, with 10 nucleotides matching TRBD1. V dropped 4 bases and J dropped 0; count of bases not matched to a gene: 5. The CDR3 loop spans 16 amino acids. Germline V lookup: CDR1 SGHRS, CDR2 YFSETQ. The CDR3 loop reads CASSRQGQGSTDTQYF. In DNA, the CDR3 is TGCGCCAGCAGCCGACAGGGACAGGGGAGCACAGATACGCAGTATTTT.

This clonotype has ten or more counts. The rearrangement uses TRBV27 and TRBJ1-2; 10 nucleotides agree with TRBD1. With V trimmed by 6 bases and J by 7 bases, 11 bases remained unmatched. The CDR3 contains 15 residues. From germline, CDR1 is MNHEY and CDR2 SMNVEV (reference sequence). CDR3 coding DNA: TGTGCCAGCAGCTCAGGGACAGGGGATGTGGGTGGCTACACCTTC. The encoded protein is CASSSGTGDVGGYTF.

This clonotype was detected ten times or more. The chain has TRBV28 and TRBJ1-1; D call uncertain. Germline V gene data show CDR1 as MDHEN and CDR2 as SYDVKM. Trimming left V 3 bases short and J 0 bases short, with 8 bases between. The CDR3 extends over 14 amino acids. The CDR3 DNA reads as TGTGCCAGCAGTTTTAGGACGGTGAACACTGAAGCTTTCTTT. It yields the protein CASSFRTVNTEAFF.

The table lists this clonotype with many counts. The V call is TRBV5-1, the J call TRBJ1-4, with D unresolved. Germline V gives CDR1 SGHRS, CDR2 YFSETQ. V was pared by 0 bases and J by 5 bases, with 5 bases between. There are 13 residues in the CDR3. Here the CDR3 reads CASSLGLNEKLFF. The CDR3 coding sequence is TGCGCCAGCAGCTTGGGGCTAAATGAAAAACTGTTTTTT.

This clonotype has ten or more counts. The chain links TRBV19 to TRBJ2-4; unclear D gene. Trimming removed 0 bases from V and 6 bases from J, with 9 bases in between. The CDR3 is 14 residues long. CDR1 is LNHDA and CDR2 is SQIVND in the germline V gene (reference sequence). The CDR3 sequence: CASSIEQLPNIQYF. Written as DNA, the CDR3 is TGTGCCAGTAGTATAGAGCAGTTACCAAACATTCAGTACTTC.

At least ten counts were recorded for this clonotype. The chain employs TRBV6-1 and TRBJ1-3; D possibly corresponds to TRBD1 (6 bases). Germline lookup yields CDR1 MNHNS and CDR2 SASEGT. There are 15 residues in the CDR3. Trimming pared 8 bases from V and 0 bases from J, leaving 14 bases between. CDR3 DNA sequence: TGTGCCAGCGGAGTCAGGGGTGACTCTGGAAACACCATATATTTT. Protein product: CASGVRGDSGNTIYF.

This clonotype was observed many times. The chain recombines TRBV28 with TRBJ2-1; D is possibly TRBD1 (5 bases). V lost 7 bases and J 4 bases, leaving 11 bases between the germline ends. Germline V gene data show CDR1 as MDHEN and CDR2 as SYDVKM. The CDR3 has 13 amino acids. CDR3 in amino acids: CASTRQQYNEQFF. Written as DNA, the CDR3 is TGTGCCAGCACCAGACAGCAATACAATGAGCAGTTCTTC.

This clonotype was seen at least ten times. This chain connects TRBV11-2 to TRBJ2-1; tentative D call: TRBD2 (6 bases). The CDR3 consists of 16 residues. Germline V gene lookup returns CDR1 SGHAT and CDR2 FQNNGV. V shed 4 bases and J shed 7 bases, with 20 bases lying between them. In DNA, the CDR3 is TGTGCCAGCAGCTACTCGATTGCGGGGACGGGTAATGAGCAGTTCTTC. Its protein product is CASSYSIAGTGNEQFF.

This clonotype was seen at least ten times. This chain links TRBV29-1 with TRBJ2-5, with D possibly TRBD1 on 6 matching bases. There are 13 residues in the CDR3. CDR1 and CDR2 (germline): SQVTM, ANQGSEA. Deletions cut 3 bases from V and 4 bases from J, with 12 bases between. In DNA, the CDR3 is TGCAGCGTTGACCAGGGGATGGCAGAGACCCAGTACTTC. Its translation is CSVDQGMAETQYF. Together with reference TRBV29-1 and TRBJ2-5, the CDR3 gives the full variable domain: SAVISQKPSRDICQRGTSLTIQCQVDSQVTMMFWYRQQPGQSLTLIATANQGSEATYESGFVIDKFPISRPNLTFSTLTVSNMSPEDSSIYLCSVDQGMAETQYFGPGTRLLVL.